This T cell receptor beta chain comes out of a study of blood T cell repertoires in COVID-19. Across the study: Samples representing acute and convalescent COVID-19 were sourced from the United States, Italy and Spain. In each case, the material was cDNA or gDNA derived from T cells, B-cell-depleted T cells, or PBMCs.

Libraries were prepared by immunoSEQ multiplex PCR; TCRdb keeps only in-frame clonotypes and omits some of them. The profile shows 210,000 or so clones, 80% to 90% of them singletons. Trimming at V came to 2 bases and at J to 4 bases, leaving 5 bases not matched to a gene. Germline CDR1 reads LGHDT; CDR2 reads YNNKEL (reference sequence). This CDR3 is 17 amino acids long. The TCR was taken from a woman at least 80 years old with active or convalescent COVID-19. The sequenced sample was peripheral blood. The chain is built from TRBV3-1 (or the pseudogene TRBV3-2) and TRBJ2-3; 14 bases line up with TRBD2. In DNA, the CDR3 is TGTGCCAGCAGCCAACGACTAGCGGGGGGGCTCTCAGATACGCAGTATTTT. Translating it yields CASSQRLAGGLSDTQYF.